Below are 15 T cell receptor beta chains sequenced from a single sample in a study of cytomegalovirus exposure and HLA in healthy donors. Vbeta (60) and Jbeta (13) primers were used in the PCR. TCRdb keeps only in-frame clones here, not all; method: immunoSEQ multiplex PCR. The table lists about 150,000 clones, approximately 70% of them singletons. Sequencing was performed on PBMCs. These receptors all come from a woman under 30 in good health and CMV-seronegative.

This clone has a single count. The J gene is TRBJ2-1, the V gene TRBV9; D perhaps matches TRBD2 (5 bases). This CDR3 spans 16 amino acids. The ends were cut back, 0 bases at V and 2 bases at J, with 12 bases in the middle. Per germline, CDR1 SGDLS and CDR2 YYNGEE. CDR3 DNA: TGTGCCAGCAGCGTAGCTGCGGGTAACCCCTACAATGAGCAGTTCTTC. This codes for CASSVAAGNPYNEQFF.

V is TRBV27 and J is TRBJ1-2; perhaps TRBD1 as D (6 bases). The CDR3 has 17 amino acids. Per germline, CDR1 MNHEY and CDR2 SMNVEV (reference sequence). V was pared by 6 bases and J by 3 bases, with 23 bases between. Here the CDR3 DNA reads TGTGCCAGCAGATCCCTGGGGGCACCTCCCCAGGACTATGGCTACACCTTC. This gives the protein CASRSLGAPPQDYGYTF.

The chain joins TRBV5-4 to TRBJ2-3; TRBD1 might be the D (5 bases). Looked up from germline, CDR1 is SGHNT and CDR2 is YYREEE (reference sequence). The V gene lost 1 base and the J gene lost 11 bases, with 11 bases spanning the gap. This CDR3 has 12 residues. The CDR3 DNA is TGTGCCAGCAGCTTGAGGACAAACAAGCAGTATTTT. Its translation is CASSLRTNKQYF.

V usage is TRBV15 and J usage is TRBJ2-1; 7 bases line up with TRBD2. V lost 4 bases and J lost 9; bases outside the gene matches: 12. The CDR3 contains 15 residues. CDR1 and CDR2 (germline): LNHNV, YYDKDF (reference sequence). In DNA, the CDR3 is TGTGCCACCAGCACCGCTGGGGACTACTTGGGTGAGCAGTTCTTC. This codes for CATSTAGDYLGEQFF.

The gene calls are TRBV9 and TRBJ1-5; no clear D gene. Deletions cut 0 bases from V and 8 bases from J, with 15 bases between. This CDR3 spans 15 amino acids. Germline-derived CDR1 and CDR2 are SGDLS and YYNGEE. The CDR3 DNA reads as TGTGCCAGCAGCGTAGGAGGCGGACTCGAGGAGCCCCAGCATTTT. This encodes CASSVGGGLEEPQHF.

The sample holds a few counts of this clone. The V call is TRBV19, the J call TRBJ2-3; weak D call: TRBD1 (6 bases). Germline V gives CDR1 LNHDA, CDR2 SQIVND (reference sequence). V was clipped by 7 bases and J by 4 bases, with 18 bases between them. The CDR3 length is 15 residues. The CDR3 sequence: CASKQGTATPDTQYF. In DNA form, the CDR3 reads TGTGCCAGTAAGCAGGGGACCGCGACCCCAGATACGCAGTATTTT. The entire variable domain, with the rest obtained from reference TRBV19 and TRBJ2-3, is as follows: DGGITQSPKYLFRKEGQNVTLSCEQNLNHDAMYWYRQDPGQGLRLIYYSQIVNDFQKGDIAEGYSVSREKKESFPLTVTSAQKNPTAFYLCASKQGTATPDTQYFGPGTRLTVL.

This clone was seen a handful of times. Written as DNA, the CDR3 is TGTGCCAGCAGCGCCGCAGGGGGCGGCCAGCCCCAGCATTTT. It encodes CASSAAGGGQPQHF. The rearrangement joins TRBV7-2 to TRBJ1-5, with 8 bases lining up with TRBD1. V dropped 5 bases and J dropped 7; count of bases not matched to a gene: 7. Germline CDR1 SGHTA, CDR2 FQGNSA. The CDR3 has 14 residues.

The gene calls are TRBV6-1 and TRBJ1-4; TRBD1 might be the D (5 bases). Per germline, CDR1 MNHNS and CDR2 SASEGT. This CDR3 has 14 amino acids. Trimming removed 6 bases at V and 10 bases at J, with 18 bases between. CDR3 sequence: CASRYRREGAKLFF. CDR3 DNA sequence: TGTGCCAGCAGGTACAGGAGGGAAGGGGCAAAACTGTTTTTT.

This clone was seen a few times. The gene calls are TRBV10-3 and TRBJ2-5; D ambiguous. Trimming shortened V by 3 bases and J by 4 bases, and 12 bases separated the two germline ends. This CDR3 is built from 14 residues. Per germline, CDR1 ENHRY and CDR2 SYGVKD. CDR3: CAISDRDTAETQYF. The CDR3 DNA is TGTGCCATCAGTGACCGCGACACCGCAGAGACCCAGTACTTC.

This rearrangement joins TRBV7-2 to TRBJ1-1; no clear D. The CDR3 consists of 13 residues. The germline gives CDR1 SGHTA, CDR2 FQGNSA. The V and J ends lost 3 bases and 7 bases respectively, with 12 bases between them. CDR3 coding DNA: TGTGCCAGCAGCTTCGGACTGCCAAGTGAAGCTTTCTTT. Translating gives CASSFGLPSEAFF.

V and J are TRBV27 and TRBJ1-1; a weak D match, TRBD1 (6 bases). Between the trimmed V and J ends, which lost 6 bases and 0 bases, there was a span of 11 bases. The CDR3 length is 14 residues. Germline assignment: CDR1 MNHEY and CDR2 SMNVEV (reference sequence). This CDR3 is CASSQWGLNTEAFF. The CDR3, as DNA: TGTGCCAGCAGCCAGTGGGGGCTGAACACTGAAGCTTTCTTT.

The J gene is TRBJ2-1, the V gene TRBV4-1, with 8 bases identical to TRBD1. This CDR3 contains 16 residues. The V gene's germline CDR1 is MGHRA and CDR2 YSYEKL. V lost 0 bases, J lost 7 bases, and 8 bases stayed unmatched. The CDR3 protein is CASSQDLTGGGNEQFF. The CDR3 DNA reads TGCGCCAGCAGCCAAGATTTAACAGGGGGTGGAAATGAGCAGTTCTTC.

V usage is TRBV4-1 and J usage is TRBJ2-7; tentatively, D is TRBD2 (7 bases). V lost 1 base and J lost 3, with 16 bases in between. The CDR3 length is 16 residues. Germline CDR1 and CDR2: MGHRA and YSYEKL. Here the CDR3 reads CASSQGEGGGSYEQYF. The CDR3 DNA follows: TGCGCCAGCAGCCAAGGGGAAGGGGGGGGAAGCTACGAGCAGTACTTC.

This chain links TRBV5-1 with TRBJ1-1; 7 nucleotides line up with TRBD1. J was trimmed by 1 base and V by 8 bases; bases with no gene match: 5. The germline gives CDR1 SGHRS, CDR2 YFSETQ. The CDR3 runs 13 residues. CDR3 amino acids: CASWDSGNTEAFF. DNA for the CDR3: TGCGCCAGTTGGGACAGCGGGAACACTGAAGCTTTCTTT.

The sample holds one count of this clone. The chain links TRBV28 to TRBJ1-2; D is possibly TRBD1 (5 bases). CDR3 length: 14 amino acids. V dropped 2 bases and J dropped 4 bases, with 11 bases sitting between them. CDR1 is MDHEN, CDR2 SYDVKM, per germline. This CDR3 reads CASSLPGTGYGYTF. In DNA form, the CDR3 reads TGTGCCAGCAGTTTACCCGGGACTGGCTATGGCTACACCTTC.